Shown below are 15 T cell receptor beta chains from a single sample sequenced in a study of radiation and T cells in renal cell carcinoma. Time point: blood 2 weeks post-SBRT. Indicated treatment: 15 Gy SBRT to primary tumor, nephrectomy 4 weeks later. Only in-frame clones appear in the TCRdb table, and some are missing; sequencing was by immunoSEQ multiplex PCR. The sample carries about 130,000 clones, more than 75% recorded once. The sequencing used blood, collected from a patient whose treatment included radiotherapy and nephrectomy. All receptors derive from a woman in her 70s with renal cell carcinoma.

The genes are TRBV19 and TRBJ1-4; 9 nucleotides align to TRBD1. The CDR3 consists of 14 residues. J was trimmed by 7 bases and V by 8 bases; bases with no gene match: 8. Germline lookup yields CDR1 LNHDA and CDR2 SQIVND (reference sequence). CDR3 DNA: TGTGCCAGTTCCAAGGACAGGGGAGGTGAAAAACTGTTTTTT. This encodes CASSKDRGGEKLFF.

Details on this clone: This same CDR3 is encoded by further DNA sequences in the sample. This chain links TRBV19 with TRBJ1-5; D is uncertain. The CDR3 length is 15 residues. The V gene lost 1 base and the J gene lost 0 bases, with 7 bases spanning the gap. From germline, CDR1 is LNHDA and CDR2 SQIVND (reference sequence). CDR3 DNA sequence: TGTGCCAGTAGTATAGGCGGAAATAGCAATCAGCCCCAGCATTTT. Protein: CASSIGGNSNQPQHF.

This clone was detected only a few times. The chain employs TRBV5-1 and TRBJ2-1; 9 bases line up with TRBD2. CDR1 and CDR2 from the germline V gene are SGHRS and YFSETQ. After removal of 0 bases from V and 0 bases from J, the junction contained 1 base not matched to a gene. The CDR3 is made up of 16 amino acids. The CDR3 coding sequence is TGCGCCAGCAGCTTGGTAGCGGGGGCCTCCTACAATGAGCAGTTCTTC. This codes for CASSLVAGASYNEQFF. Filled out from reference TRBV5-1 and TRBJ2-1, the complete variable domain reads KAGVTQTPRYLIKTRGQQVTLSCSPISGHRSVSWYQQTPGQGLQFLFEYFSETQRNKGNFPGRFSGRQFSNSRSEMNVSTLELGDSALYLCASSLVAGASYNEQFFGPGTRLTVL.

The rearrangement uses TRBV7-8 and TRBJ2-7; possibly TRBD2 for D (5 bases). CDR1 is SGHVS and CDR2 is FQNEAQ in the germline V gene. The V gene lost 5 bases and the J gene lost 2 bases, with 10 bases spanning the gap. The CDR3 runs 13 residues. DNA for the CDR3: TGTGCCAGCAGCCCCTTCGGGGCCTACGAGCAGTACTTC. It translates to CASSPFGAYEQYF.

The gene calls are TRBV11-1 and TRBJ1-1; 7 positions agree with TRBD1. Germline assignment: CDR1 SGHAT and CDR2 FQDESV (reference sequence). J was trimmed by 7 bases and V by 3 bases; bases with no gene match: 2. CDR3 length equals 12 residues. The CDR3 region is CASSFRGGEAFF. DNA of the CDR3: TGTGCCAGCAGCTTCAGGGGGGGTGAAGCTTTCTTT. Drawing the rest from reference TRBV11-1 and TRBJ1-1, the complete variable domain is EAEVAQSPRYKITEKSQAVAFWCDPISGHATLYWYRQILGQGPELLVQFQDESVVDDSQLPKDRFSAERLKGVDSTLKIQPAELGDSAMYLCASSFRGGEAFFGQGTRLTVV.

J is TRBJ2-7 and V is TRBV11-3; weak D call: TRBD1 (5 bases). Germline-derived CDR1 and CDR2 are SGHNT and YENEEA. Trimming took 5 bases from V and 3 from J, leaving 11 bases between them. This CDR3 has 13 amino acids. The CDR3, as DNA: TGTGCCAGCAGCATTCAAACAGGCTACGAGCAGTACTTC. Translating it yields CASSIQTGYEQYF.

The V gene is TRBV7-3, the J gene TRBJ2-6; D unresolved. The germline CDR1 and CDR2 sequences are SGHTA and FQGTGA. The CDR3 is 14 residues long. The V end lost 3 bases, the J end lost 1 base, and 4 bases lay between the germline ends. In DNA, the CDR3 is TGTGCCAGCAGCTTGGCGTCTGGGGCCAACGTCCTGACTTTC. Amino acids: CASSLASGANVLTF.

The V and J genes are TRBV2 and TRBJ1-5; D is perhaps TRBD1 (5 bases). The V and J ends lost 6 bases and 0 bases respectively, with 12 bases between them. Germline CDR1 SNHLY, CDR2 FYNNEI. This CDR3 has 15 residues. CDR3 region: CASRSGRNSNQPQHF. CDR3 nucleotides: TGTGCCAGCAGATCGGGACGAAATAGCAATCAGCCCCAGCATTTT.

This clone was found a few times. The chain couples TRBV4-1 to TRBJ1-2; D is perhaps TRBD1 (5 bases). Germline CDR1 and CDR2: MGHRA and YSYEKL. The CDR3 has 13 amino acids. The V end was cut by 2 bases, the J end by 3 bases, with 7 bases between. The CDR3 loop is CASSQRGDYGYTF. The CDR3 coding sequence is TGCGCCAGCAGCCAACGGGGGGACTATGGCTACACCTTC.

This clone was detected only once. This chain joins TRBV29-1 and TRBJ2-1; no clear D. V dropped 8 bases and J dropped 0 bases, with 11 bases sitting between them. Germline CDR1 is SQVTM and CDR2 is ANQGSEA. The CDR3 runs 13 residues. CDR3 DNA: TGCAGCACGGGCACCGGCTCCTACAATGAGCAGTTCTTC. Translated: CSTGTGSYNEQFF.

The chain carries TRBV19 and TRBJ2-1; 9 positions match TRBD1. Losses at the gene ends were 3 bases for V and 9 bases for J; bases not matched to a gene: 9. The V gene's germline CDR1 is LNHDA and CDR2 SQIVND (reference sequence). CDR3 length: 15 amino acids. Here the CDR3 reads CASSMRDRVWTEQFF. In DNA form, the CDR3 reads TGTGCCAGTAGTATGAGGGACAGGGTGTGGACTGAGCAGTTCTTC.

This clone was counted between two and nine times. This rearrangement joins TRBV15 to TRBJ2-3; 7 nucleotides agree with TRBD2. The CDR3 runs to 15 residues. The V gene's germline CDR1 is LNHNV and CDR2 YYDKDF (reference sequence). V trimming: 5 bases; J trimming: 1 base; junction bases outside the gene matches: 6. The CDR3 loop is CATSSRLARTDTQYF. CDR3 nucleotides: TGTGCCACCAGCTCCCGACTAGCCCGCACAGATACGCAGTATTTT.

The CDR3 nucleotides are TGTGCCAGCAGTCCCCCCGGGCTCGCCTACGAGCAGTACTTC. It is translated as CASSPPGLAYEQYF. V usage is TRBV28 and J usage is TRBJ2-7; D is uncertain. V was cut by 5 bases and J by 2 bases, with 13 bases left in between. The length of the CDR3 is 14 residues. Per the germline V gene, CDR1 is MDHEN and CDR2 is SYDVKM.

This chain links TRBV29-1 with TRBJ2-5; no reliable D call. This CDR3 spans 11 amino acids. V lost 7 bases to trimming and J lost 5 bases, with 11 bases between them. Germline CDR1 and CDR2: SQVTM and ANQGSEA. CDR3 in amino acids: CSAVSHETQYF. The CDR3 coding sequence is TGCAGCGCTGTAAGCCATGAGACCCAGTACTTC.

The chain has TRBV6-1 and TRBJ1-3; D unclear. Germline loops: CDR1 MNHNS, CDR2 SASEGT. The CDR3 loop spans 14 amino acids. The ends were cut back, 1 base at V and 4 bases at J, with 8 bases in the middle. The chain's CDR3 is CASSEEITGNTIYF. In nucleotides, the CDR3 is TGTGCCAGCAGTGAAGAAATTACAGGAAACACCATATATTTT.